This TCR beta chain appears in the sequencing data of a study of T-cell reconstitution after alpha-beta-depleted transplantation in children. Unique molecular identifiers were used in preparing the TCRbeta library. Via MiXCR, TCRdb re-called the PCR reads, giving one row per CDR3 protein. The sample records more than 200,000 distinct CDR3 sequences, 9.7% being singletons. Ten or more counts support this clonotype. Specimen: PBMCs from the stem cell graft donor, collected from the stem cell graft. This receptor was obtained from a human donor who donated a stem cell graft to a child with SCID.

CDR3 nucleotides: TGCAGTGCTAGGTCCCTAGCGGGGAGTTCCTACAATGAGCAGTTCTTC. Translated, it gives CSARSLAGSSYNEQFF. The chain couples TRBV20-1 to TRBJ2-1, with 9 nucleotides matching TRBD2. The J segment lost 1 base and the V segment lost 3 bases, leaving 7 bases of the junction unmatched. The V gene's germline CDR1 is DFQATT and CDR2 SNEGSKA (reference sequence). The CDR3 has 16 residues.